This TCR beta chain emerged from a study of T cell changes during pregnancy in multiple sclerosis. Looked up from germline, CDR1 is SGHDN and CDR2 is FVKESK. Trimming pared 1 base from V and 4 bases from J, leaving 5 bases between. The CDR3 is 12 amino acids. This clone has a single count. The method was immunoSEQ multiplex PCR; TCRdb's version includes in-frame clones alone and lacks a portion of them. The sample shows about 98,000 clones, 92% of them seen only once. Sequencing was performed on peripheral blood, taken after pregnancy. This chain uses TRBV14 with TRBJ2-7; D remains ambiguous. The source is a female donor in good health, enrolled as a control in a pregnancy study. CDR3 sequence: CASSQGLYEQYF. As DNA, the CDR3 is TGTGCCAGCAGCCAAGGACTTTACGAGCAGTACTTC.